This record concerns one T cell receptor beta chain sequence. This clonotype was seen many times. This clone's antigen is unknown. No base quality values were provided; no much bigger clone lies one nucleotide off. Full-length TCR variable regions were amplified by 5' RACE PCR with constant-region reverse primers, and semi-nested PCR with Nested Universal Primer A was subsequently performed. Using the ReliaPrep RNA Cell Miniprep System, total RNA was extracted, and the SMARTer RACE 5'/3' Kit was then used to reverse transcribe the RNA into 5'RACE-ready cDNA. An Illumina MiSeq was used to sequence the full-length TCR alpha and beta libraries, which had been barcoded with multiplex adaptors. In the source study's methods: Sequencing data were pooled across the five patients for each of nine subset-tissue groups and compared by unsupervised clustering of TCR gene usage. The Morisita-Horn index, with shared sequences weighted by their contribution to each repertoire, was used to calculate repertoire similarity. TCRdb reran the public reads through fastp at Q25 and MiXCR, keeping productive beta chains. Rows with one shared CDR3 protein collapse into an entry with the most common genes and DNA. The V and J calls follow TCRdb's processing rather than the paper's. For this sample there are just under 65,000 distinct CDR3 sequences; 22% appear just once. The ten largest clones represent over 2.5% of the sample.

This sample was included in a study (dated by TCRdb to the mid-2010s). Regarding the study in general: The study tested whether tumor-infiltrating Tregs in breast cancer are recruited from blood Tregs or converted in situ from other CD4+ T cell subsets. What the study reported, not specific to this receptor: The TCR alpha and beta sequences of tumor-infiltrating Tregs showed the greatest overlap with tumor naive CD4+ T cells, followed by blood naive CD4+ T cells. In terms of TCR gene usage, tumor memory CD4+ T cells clustered together with blood and lymph node memory CD4+ cells, as well as with lymph node naive CD4+ cells. The validation in the larger cohort was limited to a single TCR beta V-J rearrangement instead of whole repertoires.

Trimming costs V 4 bases and J 4 bases, and their ends lie 10 bases apart. The germline V gene gives CDR1 as SGDLS and CDR2 as YYNGEE. From the cysteine up to the phenylalanine, the CDR3 has a length of 13 residues. Only the CDR3 region is kept as DNA, spanning 39 bases read in frame from base 1. Memory CD4+ T cells were isolated as CD4+CD45RO+CD25- cells. Tregs, naive and memory CD4+ T cells from tumor, blood and ipsilateral draining lymph nodes of roughly 5 breast cancer patients underwent full-length TCR alpha and beta sequencing. Tumor tissue, along with lymph nodes from ipsilateral axillary dissection, was perfused with PBS, minced, and then digested using collagenase I and hyaluronidase. Mononuclear cells from lymph nodes or 50 ml of peripheral blood were isolated by Ficoll density gradient centrifugation. A purity exceeding 90% was confirmed by FACS for the sorted cell populations.

Source material: memory CD4+ T cells sorted from a lymph node. Taken with the paper, the label for cell subset or site translates to: memory CD4+ T cells, CD4+CD45RO+CD25-. The TCR sequence derives from a female donor with breast cancer. The chain joins TRBV9 to TRBJ2-3; the D gene lacks a confident call. The DNA sequence is as follows: TGTGCCAGCAGCTTTCGGTCGTCAGATACGCAGTATTTT. This gives the protein CASSFRSSDTQYF.